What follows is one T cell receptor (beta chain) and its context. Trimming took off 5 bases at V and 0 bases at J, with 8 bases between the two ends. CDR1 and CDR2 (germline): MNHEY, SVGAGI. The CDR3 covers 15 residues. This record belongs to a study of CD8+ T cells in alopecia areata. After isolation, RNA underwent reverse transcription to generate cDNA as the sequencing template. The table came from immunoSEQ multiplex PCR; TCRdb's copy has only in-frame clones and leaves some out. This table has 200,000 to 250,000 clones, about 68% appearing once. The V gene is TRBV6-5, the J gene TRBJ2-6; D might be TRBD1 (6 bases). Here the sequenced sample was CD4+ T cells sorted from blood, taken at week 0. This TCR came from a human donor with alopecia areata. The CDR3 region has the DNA TGTGCCAGCAGTCCACAGGGCTCTGGGGCCAACGTCCTGACTTTC. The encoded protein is CASSPQGSGANVLTF.